These 18 T cell receptor beta chains came from one sample sequenced in a study of blood T cell repertoires in COVID-19. The repertoire was sequenced with immunoSEQ multiplex PCR; TCRdb's copy has only in-frame clones and lacks some. The table shows around 320,000 clones, with nearly 90% occurring only once. Sequencing input: PBMCs or T cells enriched from blood (not recorded which). Source of these receptors: a woman aged 18 to 35 with acute COVID-19.

This sequence joins TRBV7-9 and TRBJ1-2, with TRBD1 identical over 8 bases. CDR1 is SEHNR, CDR2 FQNEAQ, per germline (reference sequence). The CDR3 covers 15 residues. J lost 3 bases, V lost 2 bases, and 5 bases had no gene match. DNA of the CDR3: TGTGCCAGCAGCTTAAGGACAGGGTCGGACTATGGCTACACCTTC. Residues: CASSLRTGSDYGYTF.

The genes are TRBV28 and TRBJ2-7; D is perhaps TRBD1 (6 bases). Trimming shortened V by 2 bases and J by 4 bases, and 21 bases separated the two germline ends. Germline V CDR1 and CDR2: MDHEN, SYDVKM. This CDR3 spans 17 amino acids. CDR3 amino acids: CASSLIPGSTGQYEQYF. The CDR3 DNA sequence: TGTGCCAGCAGTTTAATACCAGGTTCGACAGGCCAGTACGAGCAGTACTTC. Combining the CDR3 with reference TRBV28 and TRBJ2-7 gives the whole variable domain DVKVTQSSRYLVKRTGEKVFLECVQDMDHENMFWYRQDPGLGLRLIYFSYDVKMKEKGDIPEGYSVSREKKERFSLILESASTNQTSMYLCASSLIPGSTGQYEQYFGPGTRLTVT.

The rearrangement uses TRBV19 and TRBJ1-2; D unresolved. Between the trimmed V and J ends, which lost 6 bases and 0 bases, there was a span of 14 bases. The germline CDR1 and CDR2 sequences are LNHDA and SQIVND (reference sequence). CDR3 length: 15 amino acids. The CDR3 nucleotides are TGTGCCAGTAGCCCCTCGCCAGGCTCTAACTATGGCTACACCTTC. It encodes CASSPSPGSNYGYTF. The entire variable domain, with the rest obtained from reference TRBV19 and TRBJ1-2, is as follows: DGGITQSPKYLFRKEGQNVTLSCEQNLNHDAMYWYRQDPGQGLRLIYYSQIVNDFQKGDIAEGYSVSREKKESFPLTVTSAQKNPTAFYLCASSPSPGSNYGYTFGSGTRLTVV.

This chain connects TRBV19 to TRBJ1-1, with D perhaps TRBD1 (6 bases). V shed 7 bases and J shed 5 bases, with 17 bases lying between them. The CDR3 covers 14 residues. Germline V CDR1 and CDR2: LNHDA, SQIVND (reference sequence). The CDR3 coding sequence is TGTGCCAGTACACTCGCAGGGGAGGGAACTGAAGCTTTCTTT. Amino acids: CASTLAGEGTEAFF.

The chain combines TRBV29-1 with TRBJ2-7; 9 bases are shared with TRBD1. Germline assignment: CDR1 SQVTM and CDR2 ANQGSEA. With 6 bases clipped from V and 3 bases from J, the junction kept 12 bases outside the gene matches. The CDR3 extends over 15 amino acids. Here the CDR3 reads CSVSAIDRGYYEQYF. CDR3 coding DNA: TGCAGCGTCTCAGCTATCGACAGGGGGTACTACGAGCAGTACTTC.

The V gene is TRBV18, the J gene TRBJ1-5, with D possibly TRBD1 on 5 matching bases. The CDR3 sequence is 12 residues long. Trimming took 5 bases from V and 5 from J, leaving 7 bases between them. Germline V gene sequence: CDR1 KGHSH, CDR2 LQKENI. The CDR3 here is CASSAGDQPQHF. The CDR3 coding sequence is TGTGCCAGCTCAGCGGGGGATCAGCCCCAGCATTTT.

The rearrangement links TRBV28 to TRBJ2-5; 8 positions agree with TRBD1. V trimming: 6 bases; J trimming: 1 base; junction bases outside the gene matches: 4. The CDR3 runs 14 residues. The germline V gene encodes CDR1 MDHEN and CDR2 SYDVKM. The CDR3 sequence: CASRTGGPQETQYF. Written as DNA, the CDR3 is TGTGCCAGCAGAACAGGGGGGCCCCAAGAGACCCAGTACTTC.

The rearrangement joins TRBV11-2 to TRBJ2-7; D call uncertain. CDR1 and CDR2 from the germline V gene are SGHAT and FQNNGV. The CDR3 sequence is 15 residues long. The V gene lost 0 bases and the J gene lost 2 bases, with 11 bases spanning the gap. The CDR3 DNA follows: TGTGCCAGCAGCTTAGATAGCAATACCGCCTACGAGCAGTACTTC. Translating gives CASSLDSNTAYEQYF. Full variable domain (remainder filled in from reference TRBV11-2 and TRBJ2-7): EAGVAQSPRYKIIEKRQSVAFWCNPISGHATLYWYQQILGQGPKLLIQFQNNGVVDDSQLPKDRFSAERLKGVDSTLKIQPAKLEDSAVYLCASSLDSNTAYEQYFGPGTRLTVT.

The chain carries TRBV5-1 and TRBJ2-2; D is unresolved. Trimming pared 0 bases from V and 6 bases from J, leaving 6 bases between. The CDR3 totals 13 residues. The germline V gene has CDR1 SGHRS and CDR2 YFSETQ. CDR3 coding DNA: TGCGCCAGCAGCTTGGTCGTAGCCGGGGAGCTGTTTTTT. It is translated as CASSLVVAGELFF.

The chain employs TRBV3-1 (or the pseudogene TRBV3-2) and TRBJ2-1; 9 bases are a match to TRBD1. V dropped 4 bases and J dropped 7; count of bases not matched to a gene: 11. The CDR3 spans 16 residues. Germline V CDR1 and CDR2: LGHDT, YNNKEL (reference sequence). The CDR3 DNA reads TGTGCCAGCAGCCTCCCCTGGGGACAGGGAGGAAATGAGCAGTTCTTC. This translates into CASSLPWGQGGNEQFF.

The genes are TRBV13 and TRBJ2-1, with 9 positions matching TRBD2. V was pared by 3 bases and J by 6 bases, with 6 bases of the junction left unmatched. The germline CDR1 and CDR2 sequences are PRHDT and FYEKMQ (reference sequence). The CDR3 length is 15 residues. The CDR3 sequence: CASSFSGSGGNEQFF. The CDR3 bases are TGTGCCAGCAGCTTTAGCGGGAGTGGGGGCAATGAGCAGTTCTTC.

The chain recombines TRBV19 with TRBJ1-1, with D maybe TRBD1 (6 bases). V was cut by 5 bases and J by 5 bases, with 12 bases left in between. Germline assignment: CDR1 LNHDA and CDR2 SQIVND (reference sequence). The CDR3 is 13 amino acids. CDR3 protein: CASSGYRETEAFF. CDR3 nucleotide sequence: TGTGCCAGTAGTGGTTACAGGGAAACTGAAGCTTTCTTT.

The rearrangement uses TRBV9 and TRBJ1-2; weak D call: TRBD1 (5 bases). Germline V lookup: CDR1 SGDLS, CDR2 YYNGEE. The CDR3 has 12 amino acids. V dropped 2 bases and J dropped 4 bases, with 6 bases sitting between them. As DNA, the CDR3 is TGTGCCAGCAGCGTGACAGTCTATGGCTACACCTTC. Residues: CASSVTVYGYTF. The variable domain in full, completed from reference TRBV9 and TRBJ1-2, reads DSGVTQTPKHLITATGQRVTLRCSPRSGDLSVYWYQQSLDQGLQFLIQYYNGEERAKGNILERFSAQQFPDLHSELNLSSLELGDSALYFCASSVTVYGYTFGSGTRLTVV.

This chain connects TRBV19 to TRBJ2-3; weak D call: TRBD2 (6 bases). CDR1 and CDR2 from the germline V gene are LNHDA and SQIVND (reference sequence). The ends were cut back, 0 bases at V and 0 bases at J, with 25 bases in the middle. The CDR3 totals 21 residues. The CDR3 loop reads CASSIDPYPLVAVISTDTQYF. The CDR3 coding sequence is TGTGCCAGTAGTATAGATCCGTATCCCCTTGTAGCGGTTATTAGCACAGATACGCAGTATTTT.

This sequence joins TRBV28 and TRBJ2-1; D remains ambiguous. The CDR3 runs to 15 residues. Per the germline V gene, CDR1 is MDHEN and CDR2 is SYDVKM. The V gene lost 3 bases and the J gene lost 7 bases, with 16 bases spanning the gap. CDR3 DNA: TGTGCCAGCAGTTTTTTAGCAGAACATGGGAATGAGCAGTTCTTC. This gives the protein CASSFLAEHGNEQFF.

This clone was counted only a few times. This rearrangement joins TRBV5-8 to TRBJ1-5, with a tentative D call TRBD1 (5 bases). In germline, CDR1 is SGHTS, CDR2 YDEGEE. CDR3 length equals 14 residues. V gave up 4 bases and J gave up 7 bases, with 15 bases separating them. The CDR3 sequence is CASSPGIEAQPQHF. CDR3 sequence (DNA): TGTGCCAGCAGCCCAGGGATCGAGGCCCAGCCCCAGCATTTT. Full variable domain (missing parts from reference TRBV5-8 and TRBJ1-5): EAGVTQSPTHLIKTRGQQATLRCSPISGHTSVYWYQQALGLGLQFLLWYDEGEERNRGNFPPRFSGRQFPNYSSELNVNALELEDSALYLCASSPGIEAQPQHFGDGTRLSIL.

The rearrangement links TRBV27 to TRBJ1-6; 8 bases fit TRBD1. The junction had 3 bases not matched to a gene; V was cut back by 9 bases and J by 2 bases. The germline V gene has CDR1 MNHEY and CDR2 SMNVEV (reference sequence). This CDR3 comprises 14 residues. The CDR3 protein is CASSGGPYNSPLHF. The CDR3 region has the DNA TGTGCCAGTTCAGGGGGCCCCTATAATTCACCCCTCCACTTT.

This chain joins TRBV14 and TRBJ1-2; no firm D call. V was clipped by 0 bases and J by 4 bases, with 9 bases between them. The CDR3 extends over 14 amino acids. Germline CDR1 reads SGHDN; CDR2 reads FVKESK. The CDR3 sequence is CASSQDPGFYGYTF. The DNA for the CDR3 is TGTGCCAGCAGCCAAGATCCGGGATTCTATGGCTACACCTTC.